The 25 T cell receptor beta chains below come from one sample, sequenced in a study of regulatory T cells in long-lasting Graves disease (dated by TCRdb to about 2021). Library generation was performed with multiplex PCR. Instrument on record: Illumina HiSeq 4000. CDR3 regions were amplified by Arm-PCR with iRepertoire HTBI primers to construct TCR beta libraries. TCRdb reprocessed the public reads (quality trimming at Q25 with fastp, clone calling with MiXCR) and kept in-frame beta chains. Every distinct CDR3 protein forms one entry, paired with its most common genes and DNA. Counted in this sample were about 660,000 distinct CDR3 sequences; roughly 30% of them appeared once. The ten largest make up around 40% of the sample. The time point label on this specimen signifies: persistent/refractory GD, antithyroid drugs over 5 years with positive TRAb. For both TCR sequencing and RNA sequencing, RNA was extracted from PBMCs using TRIzol.

Source: peripheral blood mononuclear cells (PBMCs), taken when the disease was refractory, from a patient treated with antithyroid drugs. The receptors here all came from a female donor with Graves disease.

The rearrangement uses TRBV19 and TRBJ1-2; no clear D gene. Between the trimmed V and J ends, which lost 5 bases and 2 bases, there was a span of 12 bases. Germline V gives CDR1 LNHDA, CDR2 SQIVND (reference sequence). This CDR3 has 14 residues. This CDR3 reads CASSVQTSNYGYTF. The CDR3 bases are TGTGCCAGTAGTGTTCAGACAAGCAACTATGGCTACACCTTC.

This clonotype was counted many times. This chain connects TRBV12-3 or TRBV12-4 to TRBJ1-1; tentatively, D is TRBD1 (6 bases). This CDR3 spans 16 amino acids. V was pared by 3 bases and J by 2 bases, with 16 bases between. The CDR3 reads CASSFRPQGTNTEAFF. The CDR3 DNA reads as TGTGCCAGCAGTTTTCGACCGCAGGGGACCAACACTGAAGCTTTCTTT.

This clonotype occurred a few times. The rearrangement joins TRBV20-1 to TRBJ1-5; 10 bases match TRBD1. Trimming at V came to 5 bases and at J to 7 bases, leaving 14 bases not matched to a gene. The CDR3 has 16 amino acids. The germline V gene encodes CDR1 DFQATT and CDR2 SNEGSKA (reference sequence). The CDR3 DNA follows: TGCAGTGCTCGCCCTGAGCCCGGGACAGGGGCACAGCCCCAGCATTTT. Its protein is CSARPEPGTGAQPQHF.

This clonotype was recorded a few times. This chain uses TRBV6-1 with TRBJ2-7; 8 nucleotides agree with TRBD1. The V and J ends lost 5 bases and 2 bases, in that order; junction bases with no gene match: 2. There are 13 residues in the CDR3. Germline V gene lookup returns CDR1 MNHNS and CDR2 SASEGT. CDR3 sequence reads: CASSTQGAYEQYF. The CDR3 region has the DNA TGTGCCAGCAGTACACAGGGGGCCTACGAGCAGTACTTC.

This clonotype was detected a few times. The rearrangement joins TRBV19 to TRBJ1-2; D possibly corresponds to TRBD1 (6 bases). Trimming took off 5 bases at V and 3 bases at J, with 13 bases between the two ends. This CDR3 is built from 14 residues. CDR1 and CDR2 from the germline V gene are LNHDA and SQIVND (reference sequence). The CDR3 coding sequence is TGTGCCAGTAGTCCCCGACAGGATTACTATGGCTACACCTTC. Translating it yields CASSPRQDYYGYTF.

This clonotype has only one observation. The CDR3 loop is CASSGTMDTEAFF. CDR3 bases: TGTGCCAGCAGCGGGACAATGGACACTGAAGCTTTCTTT. The V and J genes are TRBV6-1 and TRBJ1-1, with a weak D call TRBD1 (6 bases). V was trimmed by 6 bases and J by 3 bases, leaving 11 bases between them. The germline gives CDR1 MNHNS, CDR2 SASEGT. This CDR3 has 13 amino acids.

This rearrangement joins TRBV6-1 to TRBJ2-7, with 7 bases identical to TRBD2. The CDR3 is made up of 16 amino acids. J was trimmed by 3 bases and V by 6 bases; bases with no gene match: 14. Germline CDR1 reads MNHNS; CDR2 reads SASEGT. CDR3 nucleotides: TGTGCCAGCAGCCCGACCGGGACTATCCCCATCTACGAGCAGTACTTC. This encodes CASSPTGTIPIYEQYF.

This clonotype was counted a few times. As DNA, the CDR3 is TGTGCCAGCAGTCTAAGGCGGGACAGCTACTTAAATGAAAAACTGTTTTTT. Its translation: CASSLRRDSYLNEKLFF. The chain employs TRBV27 and TRBJ1-4; 7 bases agree with TRBD1. Germline V gene lookup returns CDR1 MNHEY and CDR2 SMNVEV (reference sequence). The ends lost 5 bases at V and 5 bases at J; junction bases unmatched: 14. CDR3 length: 17 amino acids.

As concerns this clonotype: A much larger clone differs from this one at a single base, so this may be a read error. This rearrangement joins TRBV6-5 to TRBJ2-5; D possibly matches TRBD1 or TRBD2 (5 bases each). Germline loops: CDR1 MNHEY, CDR2 SVGAGI. The CDR3 has 19 amino acids. Deletions cut 0 bases from V and 0 bases from J, with 20 bases between. The CDR3 spells CASSYSGVAAGLDQETQYF. Here the CDR3 DNA reads TGTGCCAGCAGTTACTCGGGGGTAGCAGCCGGTTTGGACCAAGAGACCCAGTACTTC.

Concerning this clonotype: A much bigger clone sits one base away, suggesting this may be a read error. The chain has TRBV27 and TRBJ1-4; unclear D gene. V gave up 2 bases and J gave up 0 bases, with 7 bases separating them. The CDR3 is 15 residues long. Germline V gene data show CDR1 as MNHEY and CDR2 as SMNVEV (reference sequence). CDR3 DNA: TGTGCCAGCAGTTTAAGGGCAGCAACTAATGAAAAACTGTTTTTT. The encoded protein is CASSLRAATNEKLFF. Full variable domain (missing parts from reference TRBV27 and TRBJ1-4): EAQVTQNPRYLITVTGKKLTVTCSQNMNHEYMSWYRQDPGLGLRQIYYSMNVEVTDKGDVPEGYKVSRKEKRNFPLILESPSPNQTSLYFCASSLRAATNEKLFFGSGTQLSVL.

This clonotype was seen a few times. This rearrangement joins TRBV30 to TRBJ1-4, with D perhaps matching TRBD1 (6 bases). The CDR3 covers 14 residues. V was trimmed by 3 bases and J by 8 bases, leaving 16 bases between them. Germline CDR1 GTSNPN, CDR2 SVGIG (reference sequence). CDR3 DNA sequence: TGTGCCTGGAGCCCCAGCCGGGACAACGAAAAACTGTTTTTT. Translated: CAWSPSRDNEKLFF.

The V and J genes are TRBV20-1 and TRBJ2-7; D is tentatively TRBD1 or TRBD2 (7 bases each). Germline CDR1 reads DFQATT; CDR2 reads SNEGSKA (reference sequence). V lost 3 bases and J 9 bases, leaving 24 bases between the germline ends. This CDR3 has 15 residues. The CDR3 protein is CSASMSGQTSPGQYF. DNA of the CDR3: TGCAGTGCTAGCATGTCGGGACAGACTAGCCCTGGGCAGTACTTC.

V gene TRBV20-1 combines with J gene TRBJ2-6; no definite D call. Trimming stripped 4 bases from V and 4 bases from J, with 2 bases between. Germline assignment: CDR1 DFQATT and CDR2 SNEGSKA (reference sequence). This CDR3 is 11 amino acids long. CDR3 DNA sequence: TGCAGTGCTATCGGGGCCAACGTCCTGACTTTC. Its translation: CSAIGANVLTF.

This clonotype was recorded a few times. CDR3 nucleotides: TGTGCCAGCAGCTTACCAGCGCCTCTCATGAACACTGAAGCTTTCTTT. Protein sequence: CASSLPAPLMNTEAFF. V is TRBV7-9 and J is TRBJ1-1; no definite D call. Trimming removed 2 bases from V and 0 bases from J, with 13 bases in between. The CDR3 loop spans 16 amino acids. Looked up from germline, CDR1 is SEHNR and CDR2 is FQNEAQ (reference sequence).

The chain recombines TRBV12-3 or TRBV12-4 with TRBJ1-1; D is uncertain. This CDR3 has 12 residues. The V and J ends lost 4 bases and 8 bases respectively, with 11 bases between them. Here the CDR3 reads CASSYQGPEAFF. In DNA, the CDR3 is TGTGCCAGCAGTTATCAAGGGCCCGAAGCTTTCTTT.

This clonotype was counted between two and nine times. The chain combines TRBV6-1 with TRBJ1-5, with 8 bases identical to TRBD1. The CDR3 length is 19 residues. Trimming took 6 bases from V and 2 from J; bases not matched to a gene: 18. Germline-derived CDR1 and CDR2 are MNHNS and SASEGT. CDR3 DNA sequence: TGTGCCAGCAGCCCGAGGGGGACAGGCGGTTGGATTGGCAATCAGCCCCAGCATTTT. Translation gives CASSPRGTGGWIGNQPQHF.

V and J are TRBV6-5 and TRBJ1-4, with D possibly matching TRBD1 (5 bases). The CDR3 is 16 residues long. Trimming shortened V by 2 bases and J by 0 bases, and 10 bases separated the two germline ends. Germline-derived CDR1 and CDR2 are MNHEY and SVGAGI. CDR3 sequence: CASSYDGAATNEKLFF. CDR3 in DNA: TGTGCCAGCAGTTACGACGGGGCGGCAACTAATGAAAAACTGTTTTTT.

The chain uses TRBV27 and TRBJ2-5; D gene ambiguous. V shed 0 bases and J shed 5 bases, with 28 bases lying between them. The length of the CDR3 is 20 residues. Germline CDR1 MNHEY, CDR2 SMNVEV (reference sequence). The CDR3 coding sequence is TGTGCCAGCAGTTTATCAGGCAGGTTCATGCTCCAAGAAAATTGGGAGACCCAGTACTTC. This gives the protein CASSLSGRFMLQENWETQYF.

This clonotype was seen a few times. The V call is TRBV6-2 or TRBV6-3, the J call TRBJ1-5; TRBD1 matches 10 bases. CDR1 and CDR2 from the germline V gene are MNHEY and SVGEGT. This CDR3 region has 14 residues. The J segment lost 7 bases and the V segment lost 0 bases, leaving 0 bases of the junction unmatched. CDR3 amino acids: CASSYSTGGQPQHF. The CDR3 bases are TGTGCCAGCAGTTACTCGACAGGGGGCCAGCCCCAGCATTTT.

This clonotype was counted only a few times. J is TRBJ1-3 and V is TRBV12-3 or TRBV12-4; D gene ambiguous. There are 13 residues in the CDR3. Trimming removed 7 bases from V and 6 bases from J, with 13 bases in between. This CDR3 is CASNSGGENTIYF. CDR3 nucleotide sequence: TGTGCCAGCAATTCCGGTGGAGAAAACACCATATATTTT.

The chain combines TRBV28 with TRBJ2-5; 8 bases line up with TRBD1. The DNA end favors TRBJ2-7, so the J call may be wrong. The CDR3 sequence is 15 residues long. Looked up from germline, CDR1 is MDHEN and CDR2 is SYDVKM. The CDR3 region has the DNA TGTGCCAGCAGTTATAGCCCCAGGGGGCGCAACGAGCAGTACGTC. Translation gives CASSYSPRGRNEQYV.

Of note for this clonotype: This sequence may be a read error, since a much larger clone differs from it by one base. The chain carries TRBV12-3 or TRBV12-4 and TRBJ1-4; no clear D gene. This CDR3 contains 13 residues. The V end was cut by 4 bases, the J end by 5 bases, with 8 bases between. This chain's CDR3 is CASSSGQNEKLFF. DNA for the CDR3: TGTGCCAGCAGTTCTGGGCAGAATGAAAAACTGTTTTTT.

This clonotype was recorded many times. The CDR3 DNA is TGTGCCAGCAGTGAAGAATTTGAAAGAGGAGGGAAAGGCTACACCTTC. It translates to CASSEEFERGGKGYTF. J is TRBJ1-2 and V is TRBV6-1; D gene unclear. Germline V gene data show CDR1 as MNHNS and CDR2 as SASEGT. Trimming stripped 1 base from V and 8 bases from J, with 20 bases between. The CDR3 loop spans 16 amino acids.

Worth noting for this clonotype: This sequence may be a read error, since a much larger clone differs from it by one base. V usage is TRBV28 and J usage is TRBJ2-7, with D possibly being TRBD2 (6 bases). Trimming shortened V by 5 bases and J by 5 bases, and 22 bases separated the two germline ends. The CDR3 covers 16 residues. Germline V gives CDR1 MDHEN, CDR2 SYDVKM. For the CDR3, the DNA is TGTGCCAGCAGTCTCCCGGGACTTCCTCCCCCGAACGAGCAGTACTTC. Translation gives CASSLPGLPPPNEQYF.

The chain joins TRBV6-5 to TRBJ1-5; unclear D gene. The V gene lost 2 bases and the J gene lost 3 bases, with 17 bases spanning the gap. This CDR3 spans 17 amino acids. Germline assignment: CDR1 MNHEY and CDR2 SVGAGI. CDR3 sequence (DNA): TGTGCCAGCAGTTACGAGACAACCAAAGGTTCCAATCAGCCCCAGCATTTT. Its translation: CASSYETTKGSNQPQHF.